The entry below describes one TCR beta chain. Under the authors' procedure: Nucleated cell counts were estimated from reference gene primer amplification. The assay was immunoSEQ multiplex PCR, and TCRdb's table has in-frame clones only and misses some. The DNA was the basis for D and trimming; V, J and clone size are from that table. The sample includes under 200,000 clones, around nine tenths of them seen just once. The entry originates in a study of blood T cell repertoires in COVID-19. Across the whole study: Italy, Spain and the United States were the sources of the convalescent and acute COVID-19 samples. T cells, B-cell-depleted T cells, or PBMCs provided the cDNA or gDNA that served as material.

The ends were cut back, 1 base at V and 0 bases at J, with 3 bases in the middle. The CDR3 runs 13 residues. Germline V gene lookup returns CDR1 LGHDT and CDR2 YNNKEL (reference sequence). The material sequenced was peripheral blood. This sequence was found in a man aged 18 to 29 with active or convalescent COVID-19. J is TRBJ1-1 and V is TRBV3-1 (or the pseudogene TRBV3-2); D remains unclear. Written as DNA, the CDR3 is TGTGCCAGCAGCCAAGTAATGAACACTGAAGCTTTCTTT. Protein product: CASSQVMNTEAFF.